Included here is one T cell receptor (beta chain) sequence, with context. Per germline, CDR1 MNHNY and CDR2 SVGAGI (reference sequence). This CDR3 region has 17 residues. The V and J ends lost 5 bases and 6 bases respectively, with 20 bases between them. Original data processing: By means of reference gene primer amplification, nucleated cell counts were estimated. Generated by immunoSEQ multiplex PCR, the TCRdb table keeps only in-frame clones and is missing some. The V and J calls and clone size are taken from that table; D and trimming were inferred from the DNA. This table holds 150,000 or so clones, about 86% found once. This specimen belongs to a study of blood T cell repertoires in COVID-19.

The sample was peripheral blood. The receptor was derived from a woman aged 60 to 75 with acute or convalescent COVID-19. The chain uses TRBV6-6 and TRBJ1-6; D perhaps matches TRBD1 (6 bases). DNA for the CDR3: TGTGCCAGCAGTCAGATCGTGGGCAGGGGCCCTAATTCACCCCTCCACTTT. It codes for CASSQIVGRGPNSPLHF.